A single T cell receptor beta chain is shown here with its context. Its antigen is currently unknown. The CDR3 totals 13 residues. Germline V gives CDR1 MNHEY, CDR2 SMNVEV (reference sequence). Losses at the gene ends were 6 bases for V and 9 bases for J; bases not matched to a gene: 6. TCRdb re-called the reads with MiXCR, one entry per CDR3 protein. The sample records about 500,000 distinct CDR3 sequences, 30% to 35% being singletons. This entry belongs to a study of T cell repertoires in cytomegalovirus infection. Background on the study: It was recently identified HLA-C-restricted and well-studied HLA-B-restricted CMV epitopes that the study used. Public TCR beta signatures indicated both CMV infection and matching HLA type. Study-wide results and limits: Dominating the ex vivo response were HLA-C-restricted CMV-specific TCR beta clonotypes. CMV carriers with the relevant HLA were identified by cumulative public TCR beta family frequency.

V is TRBV27 and J is TRBJ2-1, with 9 bases identical to TRBD2. Here the sequenced sample was cultured PBMCs, taken from culture after CMV antigen stimulation. This receptor was obtained from a human donor in good health (CMV status not recorded). Some clones in this sample may be carry-over from other donors' samples. The DNA of the CDR3 is TGTGCCAGCAGCCGGACTAGCGAGGGTGAGCAGTTCTTC. Translating gives CASSRTSEGEQFF.